Below, 13 T cell receptor beta chains from the same sample are listed, as sequenced in a study of T cells in Graves' hyperthyroidism and ophthalmopathy. Using RNA transcripts as the source, TCR beta CDR3 regions were amplified. The HTBI primer set was used in a first-round RT-PCR of the TCR CDR3. MiXCR was run by TCRdb on the multiplex PCR reads, yielding one entry per CDR3 protein. This sample has over 350,000 distinct CDR3 sequences, with around 20% found just once. Sequencing was done on a sample of blood. These receptors all come from a man aged 18-30 years with Graves' ophthalmopathy.

This clonotype has a count of ten or more. The chain uses TRBV28 and TRBJ2-7; no reliable D call. V lost 1 base, J lost 0 bases, and 10 bases lay in between. CDR3 length equals 15 residues. CDR1 is MDHEN and CDR2 is SYDVKM in the germline V gene. The CDR3 DNA sequence: TGTGCCAGCAGTTTATTCCAACAGTACTCCTACGAGCAGTACTTC. This gives the protein CASSLFQQYSYEQYF.

Ten or more counts support this clonotype. The chain recombines TRBV27 with TRBJ2-7; D may be TRBD2 (5 bases). The V end was cut by 2 bases, the J end by 6 bases, with 11 bases between. The germline CDR1 and CDR2 sequences are MNHEY and SMNVEV (reference sequence). The CDR3 has 13 residues. The CDR3 DNA reads TGTGCCAGCAGTTTAGGCGGGTGGGGCGAGCAGTACTTC. Translated, it gives CASSLGGWGEQYF.

Many counts were recorded for this clonotype. The V and J genes are TRBV11-2 and TRBJ1-6; D gene unclear. This CDR3 is 12 amino acids long. The V gene lost 2 bases and the J gene lost 12 bases, with 8 bases spanning the gap. Germline-derived CDR1 and CDR2 are SGHAT and FQNNGV. In nucleotides, the CDR3 is TGTGCCAGCAGCTTACCCCTCGGACCCCTCCACTTT. Its protein product is CASSLPLGPLHF.

The table lists this clonotype with many counts. The V gene is TRBV6-5, the J gene TRBJ2-3; 9 positions match TRBD2. The V gene's germline CDR1 is MNHEY and CDR2 SVGAGI. Unmatched junction bases numbered 1, after V lost 2 bases and J lost 1 base. The CDR3 covers 15 residues. CDR3 loop: CASSYERGGTDTQYF. Written as DNA, the CDR3 is TGTGCCAGCAGTTACGAGCGGGGGGGCACAGATACGCAGTATTTT.

The chain uses TRBV5-1 and TRBJ2-5, with D tentatively TRBD2 (6 bases). The CDR3 contains 15 residues. Germline V gives CDR1 SGHRS, CDR2 YFSETQ. Trimming shortened V by 4 bases and J by 5 bases, and 18 bases separated the two germline ends. The CDR3 nucleotides read TGCGCCAGCAGCGGAACACTAGCCGGTGGTGAGACCCAGTACTTC. This gives the protein CASSGTLAGGETQYF.

Only a few counts were recorded for this clonotype. The chain combines TRBV7-3 with TRBJ2-3, with TRBD1 matching 7 bases. The V gene's germline CDR1 is SGHTA and CDR2 FQGTGA. Germline trimming cut 6 bases from V and 4 bases from J; bases unmatched to any gene: 10. The CDR3 length is 15 residues. The DNA for the CDR3 is TGTGCCAGCAGTTTTACAGGGGCCCTTGCAGATACGCAGTATTTT. Its protein product is CASSFTGALADTQYF.

The rearrangement joins TRBV10-3 to TRBJ2-2; D unresolved. There are 14 residues in the CDR3. CDR1 is ENHRY, CDR2 SYGVKD, per germline. V lost 11 bases and J lost 1, with 14 bases in between. CDR3: CAVKENLNTGELFF. The CDR3, as DNA: TGTGCCGTCAAGGAGAATCTGAACACCGGGGAGCTGTTTTTT.

This rearrangement joins TRBV6-1 to TRBJ2-2; 7 bases fit TRBD2. The CDR3 covers 14 residues. V shed 11 bases and J 6 bases; nucleotides not matched to a gene: 12. Germline lookup yields CDR1 MNHNS and CDR2 SASEGT. The CDR3 nucleotides read TGTGCCTCCGCCCGAGCGGGGATACCCGGGGAGCTGTTTTTT. Its protein is CASARAGIPGELFF.

This clonotype was recorded at least ten times. This sequence joins TRBV2 and TRBJ2-3, with 9 bases matching TRBD1. From germline, CDR1 is SNHLY and CDR2 FYNNEI. J was trimmed by 8 bases and V by 6 bases; bases with no gene match: 9. The CDR3 has 14 amino acids. The CDR3 is CASRRGQGSGTQYF. CDR3 in DNA: TGTGCCAGCAGACGCGGACAGGGGAGCGGTACGCAGTATTTT.

In its sample, this clonotype was seen many times. The chain joins TRBV15 to TRBJ2-1; D is unclear. The CDR3 sequence is 12 residues long. Between the trimmed V and J ends, which lost 1 base and 7 bases, there was a span of 5 bases. CDR1 LNHNV and CDR2 YYDKDF come from the germline V gene (reference sequence). The chain's CDR3 is CATSRVGNEQFF. The CDR3 coding sequence is TGTGCCACCAGCAGAGTAGGGAATGAGCAGTTCTTC. Variable domain in full (rest from reference TRBV15 and TRBJ2-1): DAMVIQNPRYQVTQFGKPVTLSCSQTLNHNVMYWYQQKSSQAPKLLFHYYDKDFNNEADTPDNFQSRRPNTSFCFLDIRSPGLGDTAMYLCATSRVGNEQFFGPGTRLTVL.

The chain recombines TRBV18 with TRBJ1-2; D unresolved. This CDR3 contains 13 residues. V was cut by 8 bases and J by 3 bases, with 13 bases left in between. Germline loops: CDR1 KGHSH, CDR2 LQKENI. Here the CDR3 DNA reads TGTGCCAGCGACCAGGCTGGGGACTATGGCTACACCTTC. It is translated as CASDQAGDYGYTF.

This clonotype was recorded many times. The rearrangement joins TRBV13 to TRBJ1-1; D remains ambiguous. Germline values: CDR1 PRHDT, CDR2 FYEKMQ (reference sequence). The CDR3 has 14 amino acids. Trimming removed 0 bases at V and 5 bases at J, with 10 bases between. The CDR3 spells CASSLGGRRTEAFF. As DNA, the CDR3 is TGTGCCAGCAGCTTAGGTGGCAGAAGGACTGAAGCTTTCTTT.

The V gene is TRBV2, the J gene TRBJ1-6; 9 bases agree with TRBD1. The germline V gene has CDR1 SNHLY and CDR2 FYNNEI. The CDR3 sequence is 16 residues long. With 6 bases clipped from V and 3 bases from J, the junction kept 6 bases outside the gene matches. This CDR3 reads CASRAGGQGYNSPLHF. As DNA, the CDR3 is TGTGCCAGCAGGGCCGGGGGACAGGGCTATAATTCACCCCTCCACTTT.